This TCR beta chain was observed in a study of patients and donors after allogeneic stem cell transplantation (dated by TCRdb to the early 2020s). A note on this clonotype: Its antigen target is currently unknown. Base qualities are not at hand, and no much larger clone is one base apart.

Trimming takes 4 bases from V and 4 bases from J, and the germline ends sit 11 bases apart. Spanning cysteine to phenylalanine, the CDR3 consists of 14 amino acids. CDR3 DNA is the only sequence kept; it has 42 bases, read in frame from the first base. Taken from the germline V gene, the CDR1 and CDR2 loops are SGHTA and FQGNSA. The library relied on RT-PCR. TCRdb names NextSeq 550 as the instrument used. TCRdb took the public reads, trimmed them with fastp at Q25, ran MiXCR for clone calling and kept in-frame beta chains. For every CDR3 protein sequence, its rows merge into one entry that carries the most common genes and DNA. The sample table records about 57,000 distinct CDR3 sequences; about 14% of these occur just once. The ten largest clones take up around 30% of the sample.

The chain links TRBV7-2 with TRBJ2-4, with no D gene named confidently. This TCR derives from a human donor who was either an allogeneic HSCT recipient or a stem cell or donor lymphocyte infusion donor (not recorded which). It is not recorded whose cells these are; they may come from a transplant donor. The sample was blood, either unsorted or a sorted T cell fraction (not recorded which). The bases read TGTGCCAGCAGCTCCCCCACGAGGAAAAACATTCAGTACTTC. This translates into CASSSPTRKNIQYF.